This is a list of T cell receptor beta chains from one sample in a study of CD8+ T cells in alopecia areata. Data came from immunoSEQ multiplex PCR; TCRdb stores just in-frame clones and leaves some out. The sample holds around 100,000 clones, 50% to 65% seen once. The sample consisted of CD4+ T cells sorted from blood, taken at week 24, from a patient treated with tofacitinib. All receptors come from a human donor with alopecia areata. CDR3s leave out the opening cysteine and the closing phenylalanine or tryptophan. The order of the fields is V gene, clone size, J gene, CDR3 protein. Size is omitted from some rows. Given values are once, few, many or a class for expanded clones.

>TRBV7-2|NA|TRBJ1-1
ASGKATTMNTEAF
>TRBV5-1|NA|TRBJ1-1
ASSGTVNTEAF
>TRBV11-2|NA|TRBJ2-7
ASSLRQTSEQY
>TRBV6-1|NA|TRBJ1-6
AISESHGVSPLH
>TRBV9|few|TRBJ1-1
ASSVPDLGGTEAF
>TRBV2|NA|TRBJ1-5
ASSELSVLDAKPQH
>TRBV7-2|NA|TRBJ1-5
ASSWDRDQPQH
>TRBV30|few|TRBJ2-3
AYSGPSTDTQY
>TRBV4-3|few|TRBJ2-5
ASSQELLRFQETQY
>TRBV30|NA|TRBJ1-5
AWRPGGNQPQH
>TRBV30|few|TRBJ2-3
AWSVMVRGGLLGTDTQY
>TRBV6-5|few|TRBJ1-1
ASSSPAKGETEAF
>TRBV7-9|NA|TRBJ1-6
ASSRGTVRSPLH
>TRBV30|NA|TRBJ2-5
AWSVASRETQY
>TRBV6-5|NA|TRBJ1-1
ASSYSENTEAF
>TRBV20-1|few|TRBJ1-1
SASRDRGAF
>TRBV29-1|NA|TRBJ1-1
SVGRQRNTEAF
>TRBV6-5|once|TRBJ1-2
ASRSGQGDGGYT
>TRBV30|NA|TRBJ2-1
AWSSGGSSYNEQF
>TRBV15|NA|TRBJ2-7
ATPSPYLRDY
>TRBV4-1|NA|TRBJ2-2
ASSQGTSGYNTGELF
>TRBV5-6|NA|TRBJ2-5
ASSLGLGTQETQY
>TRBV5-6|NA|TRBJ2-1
ASRQPEQF
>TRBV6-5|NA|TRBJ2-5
ASSLGYLETQY
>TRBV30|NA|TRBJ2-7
AWSTGNIYEQY
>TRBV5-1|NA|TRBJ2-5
ASGGVGETQY
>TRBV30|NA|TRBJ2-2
AWGSGNTGELF
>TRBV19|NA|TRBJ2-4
ASSIPGPSPKNIQY
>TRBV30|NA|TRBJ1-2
AWSQGGFTGYT